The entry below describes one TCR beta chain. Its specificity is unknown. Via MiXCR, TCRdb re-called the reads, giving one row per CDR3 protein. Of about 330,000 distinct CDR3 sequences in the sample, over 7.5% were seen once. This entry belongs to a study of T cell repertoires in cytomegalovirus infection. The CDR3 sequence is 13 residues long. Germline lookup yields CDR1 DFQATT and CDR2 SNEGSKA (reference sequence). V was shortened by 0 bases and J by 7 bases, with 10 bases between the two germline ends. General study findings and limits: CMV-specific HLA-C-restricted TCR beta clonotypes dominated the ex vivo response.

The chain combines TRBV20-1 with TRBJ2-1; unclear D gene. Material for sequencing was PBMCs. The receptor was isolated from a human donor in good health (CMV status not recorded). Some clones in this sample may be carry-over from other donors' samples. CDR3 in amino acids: CSARDLGLNEQFF. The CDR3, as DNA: TGCAGTGCTAGAGACCTCGGCTTGAATGAGCAGTTCTTC.